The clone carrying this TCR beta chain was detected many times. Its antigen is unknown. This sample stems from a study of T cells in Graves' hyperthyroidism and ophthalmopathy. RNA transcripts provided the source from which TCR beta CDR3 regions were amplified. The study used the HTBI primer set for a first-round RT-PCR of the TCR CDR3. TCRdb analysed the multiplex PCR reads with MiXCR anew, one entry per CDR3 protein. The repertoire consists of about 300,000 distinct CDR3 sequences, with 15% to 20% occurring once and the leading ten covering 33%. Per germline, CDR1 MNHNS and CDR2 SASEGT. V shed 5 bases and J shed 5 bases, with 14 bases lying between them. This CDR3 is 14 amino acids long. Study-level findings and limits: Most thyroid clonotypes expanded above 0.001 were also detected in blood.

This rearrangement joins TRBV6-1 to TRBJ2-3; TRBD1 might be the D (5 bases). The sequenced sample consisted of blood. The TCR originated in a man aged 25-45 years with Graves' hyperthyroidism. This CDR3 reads CASSQLHRGDTQYF. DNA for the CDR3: TGTGCCAGCAGTCAGTTACATAGGGGAGATACGCAGTATTTT.